The clone carrying this T cell receptor (beta chain) showed up just a few times. Its matching antigen is unknown. This specimen comes from a study of T cell repertoires in cytomegalovirus infection. For the study at large: Evidence of both CMV infection and a matching HLA type came from public TCR beta signatures.

The CDR3 has 11 amino acids. CDR1 is SGHVS, CDR2 FQNEAQ, per germline. Between the trimmed V and J ends, which lost 6 bases and 6 bases, there was a span of 9 bases. TCRdb used MiXCR to reprocess the reads, holding one entry per CDR3 protein. This table holds roughly 80,000 distinct CDR3 sequences, roughly 37% found once. The clonotype originates from a human donor in good health (CMV status not recorded). Some clones in this sample may be carry-over from other donors' samples. The chain recombines TRBV7-8 with TRBJ2-7; a weak D match, TRBD2 (5 bases). The sample in question was CD8+ T cells from cultured PBMCs, obtained from culture after CMV antigen stimulation. The CDR3 DNA is TGTGCCAGCAGTCCTAGCCGCGAGCAGTACTTC. Amino acids: CASSPSREQYF.